This T cell receptor beta chain was identified in a study of cytomegalovirus exposure and HLA in healthy donors (dated by TCRdb to 2016 to 2017). Study-level background: In an earlier analysis of 450 to 750 of the donors, less than 350 Gb of sequence data and 100 million or so unique TCR beta sequences from roughly 180 million T cells were reported. Alongside the repertoire data, information on donor age, sex, ethnicity and CMV serostatus was compiled. In addition to the first cohort of 666 subjects, a separate validation cohort of approximately 120 different subjects was used. Of the roughly 400 genotyped donors, 70% to 90% were placed in the genetic ancestry cluster associated with self-reported Caucasian donors. Among about 370 genotyped donors of the cohort, an average of about 240,000 unique TCR beta nucleotide sequences was sequenced per donor, of which about 19% were non-productive. The study was designed to test whether signatures of past pathogen exposure could be identified by cataloging public T cell receptors. To predict cytomegalovirus infection status, the study combined high-throughput TCR immunosequencing, statistical association of individual TCRs with disease status, and machine learning. Both class I and class II loci were covered by HLA typing, at four-digit resolution. In an earlier analysis of around 540 of the donors, high-throughput TCR beta sequencing was used to judge whether each TCR beta V gene segment behaved as functional or pseudogenic. The number of typed donors differed by locus: roughly 620-630 for A, B, C, DRB1 and DQB1; some 540 for DQA1; some 610 for DPA1; and around 470 for DPB1. In a later analysis, previously published TCR beta repertoires from several hundred donors were re-analyzed and high-resolution HLA genotyping was added so that TCR occurrence patterns could be studied. The study used immunosequencing to profile the T cell repertoires of about 670 subjects and linked those repertoires to cytomegalovirus serostatus. In a later genetic analysis, genome-wide SNP genotypes for about three fifths of the 666 donors were used, and that subset was treated as a discovery cohort. All discovery cohort repertoires had been generated on a single sequencing platform. Because of strong linkage in the cohort, four or five DR-DQ haplotypes were treated as single units for association and clustering. About 320 gigabases of sequencing data and tens of millions of unique TCR sequences were included in an early release covering over 600 HLA-typed donors. Rather than drawing on any new phenotypic data, the later analysis identified candidate immune exposures from TCR beta sequences and the way those sequences occurred across donors.

There are 12 amino acids in the CDR3, from cysteine to phenylalanine inclusive. Left in the record is the CDR3 DNA by itself, 36 bases read in frame from the first base. Compared with germline, V lacks 10 bases and J lacks 4 bases; bases without a gene match: 6. The germline V gene yields SNHLY for CDR1 and FYNNEI for CDR2. The method was the immunoSEQ multiplex PCR assay. For the multiplex PCR, a mixture combining 60 forward primers for TCR Vbeta segments and 13 reverse primers for TCR Jbeta segments was used. The CDR3 region of rearranged TCR beta genes was amplified from genomic DNA with a multiplex PCR assay. On the Illumina HiSeq System, the amplified TCR beta libraries were sequenced as 87-base-pair reads. Per the authors' processing: In a later analysis, 77 million or so unique TCR beta chains were counted across the approximately 640 repertoires, and approximately 9.9 million of these chains were shared by at least two donors. A nearest-neighbor algorithm error-corrected the raw reads and collapsed the reads into unique sequences, merging closely related sequences to remove PCR and sequencing errors. Alignment of CDR3 sequences to IMGT reference sequences was used to assign V, D and J gene segments. For a sequence to be retained, a match of at least six nucleotides was required to both a V gene segment and a J gene segment. A rearrangement was called productive if the CDR3 had no stop codons and remained in frame with V and J, and every other rearrangement was called non-productive. CDR3 was defined according to IMGT convention as the region running from the second conserved V-encoded cysteine to the conserved J-encoded phenylalanine. The earlier analysis of some 580 of the donors excluded any sequence lacking an unambiguous match to a single V gene segment. In an earlier analysis of several hundred of the donors, a V segment was called functional when productive rearrangements were above 56.7%, and segregating when the standard deviation between donors exceeded 5%. A statistical classification framework was built to diagnose cytomegalovirus status from the catalog of TCR beta chain sequences. In a later analysis, V and J genes were assigned by comparing TCR nucleotide sequences against IMGT/GENE-DB human TR gene sequences. The TCRdist pipeline was used in a later analysis to assign CDR3 sequences and most-parsimonious VDJ recombination scenarios. A later analysis defined each TCR beta chain by its CDR3 amino acid sequence plus V-gene family, and excluded reads lacking a unique V-gene family. To address suspected cross-contamination and a sequencing artifact, a later analysis removed 592 highly shared, low-generation-probability nucleotide sequences. In a later analysis, a clonal expansion index was calculated for each public chain from normalized within-repertoire ranks of inferred template counts. In a later analysis, generation probabilities were computed using a VDJ recombination model fitted to out-of-frame rearrangements, and the results were checked against IGoR. In a later analysis, hypergeometric tests were used to score TCR-TCR, TCR-HLA and TCR-CMV co-occurrence, with a repertoire-size bias correction applied to TCR pairs. False discovery rates were estimated in a later analysis by permuting HLA or CMV assignments 20 times. In a later analysis, co-occurring TCRs were grouped with DBSCAN, and TCRdist sequence similarity was added when clustering was performed within HLA-allele-positive subsets. For co-occurrence clustering, repertoires with fewer than 30,000 or more than 120,000 public chains were excluded, along with five repertoires with anomalous nucleotide sharing. Sourced from immuneACCESS, this table was stored by TCRdb with only in-frame sequences that have V and J called. A share of the clones is absent; for the studies checked, an unresolved V gene accounts for under half, and the remainder has no known explanation. V, J and clone size reflect that table, while D and trimming were determined from the DNA. For this sample the table gives around 150,000 clones, of which 60% to 80% were detected only once. The ten largest clones represent 11% to 15% of the sample.

With regard to this clone: Its target antigen remains unknown. The input lacks base qualities; no much larger clone sits a single base away.

The cohort comprised approximately 700 healthy bone marrow donors. At the time of sampling, every cohort member was nominally healthy, though immune exposures that went unrecorded were likely present. The donor tested CMV seropositive and was one of the 289 seropositive cohort members. Every donor gave a peripheral blood sample, and the peripheral blood mononuclear cells from that sample were used for TCR beta sequencing. The Qiagen DNeasy Blood Extraction Kit was used to extract genomic DNA from the blood cell samples. Here is what the overall study found, with its caveats: In both the original and validation cohorts, the classifier was reported to diagnose cytomegalovirus status with high specificity and sensitivity. In vitro tests confirmed that three of the cytomegalovirus-associated TCR beta chains recognize cytomegalovirus antigens. At a false discovery rate of 0.05, a later analysis linked some 18,000 TCR beta sequences to specific HLA alleles. An association between a missense DCLRE1C variant and V-gene and J-gene trimming of TCR beta chains was found in a later genetic analysis and replicated in an independent cohort. Because counts were too low, about 15 rarely observed V segments, including chromosome 9 orphons, were left out of the earlier analysis of 587 of the donors. It was suggested by the authors that the approach could potentially be generalized to other disease states and immunological phenotypes. The cohort was sequenced for TCR beta chains only, and without alpha or paired-chain data the features that could be detected were limited. A later genetic analysis reported fewer N-insertions in productive TCRs among donors in an Asian-associated ancestry cluster than the roughly 700-donor mean. Across donors, most TCR sequences were observed very rarely, whereas some public TCRs were present in many individuals. A group of highly shared sequence variants was considered likely to be a technical artifact of the sequencing pipeline. The presence/absence analyses assumed that sequencing depth was roughly uniform across donors, and that assumption may not be true. A later analysis found that HLA-associated TCR beta chains were more clonally expanded and had lower generation probabilities than equally common non-associated chains. HLA typing was unavailable for some donors at each locus, so association tests used only the typed subset. A later analysis reported that several top co-occurrence clusters appeared linked to parvovirus B19, influenza, CMV and Epstein-Barr virus. The only immune exposure information available for the cohort was CMV serostatus. The 87-base-pair reads could not distinguish some IMGT-functional V segments, including TRBV6-2 and TRBV6-3, so those segments were excluded. When HLA alleles, especially DR and DQ, strongly co-occurred, attributing TCR associations to individual alleles was difficult. A later analysis found that most CMV-associated TCR beta chains appeared HLA-restricted, with HLA associations seemingly driven largely by CMV exposure. An earlier analysis of approximately 590 of the donors showed that most TCR beta V segments appeared in productive rearrangements either about 87% or about 30% of the time, which broadly matched IMGT annotations. A further reported finding was that TCR beta sequences accurately predicted the HLA-A and HLA-B alleles for most subjects in the first cohort. Correlated functional status among segregating V segments might be attributable to linkage disequilibrium, but an unknown experimental factor could not be ruled out. A later analysis found that TCR association rates varied across HLA loci, with DRB1 alleles showing the most associated TCRs and HLA-C alleles the fewest. In the study, about 150 TCR beta chains were listed as associated with cytomegalovirus.

The sample consisted of PBMCs. The chain was built from TRBV2 and TRBJ2-5; 7 bases in the junction line up with TRBD1. The clonotype originates from a man aged 45 to 65 in good health and CMV-seropositive. The nucleotides read TGTGCCATTTCAGGGGGAAGAGAGACCCAGTACTTC. It codes for CAISGGRETQYF.